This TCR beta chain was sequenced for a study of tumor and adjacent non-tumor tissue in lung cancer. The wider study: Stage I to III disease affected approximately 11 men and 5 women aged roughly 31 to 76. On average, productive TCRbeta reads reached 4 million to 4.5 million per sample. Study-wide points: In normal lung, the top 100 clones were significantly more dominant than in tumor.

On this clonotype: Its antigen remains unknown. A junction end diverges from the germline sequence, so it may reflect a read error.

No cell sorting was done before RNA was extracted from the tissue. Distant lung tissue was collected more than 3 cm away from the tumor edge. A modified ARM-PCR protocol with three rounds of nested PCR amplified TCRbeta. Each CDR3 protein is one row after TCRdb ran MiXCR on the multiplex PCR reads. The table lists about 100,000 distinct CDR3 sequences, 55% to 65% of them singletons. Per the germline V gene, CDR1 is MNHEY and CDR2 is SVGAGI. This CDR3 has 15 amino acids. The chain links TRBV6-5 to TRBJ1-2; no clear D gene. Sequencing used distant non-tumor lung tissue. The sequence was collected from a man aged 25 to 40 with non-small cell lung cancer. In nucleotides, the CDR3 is TGTGCCAGCAGTTACTCCAAGGGAGCCAGCAATGGTTACACCTTC. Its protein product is CASSYSKGASNGYTF.